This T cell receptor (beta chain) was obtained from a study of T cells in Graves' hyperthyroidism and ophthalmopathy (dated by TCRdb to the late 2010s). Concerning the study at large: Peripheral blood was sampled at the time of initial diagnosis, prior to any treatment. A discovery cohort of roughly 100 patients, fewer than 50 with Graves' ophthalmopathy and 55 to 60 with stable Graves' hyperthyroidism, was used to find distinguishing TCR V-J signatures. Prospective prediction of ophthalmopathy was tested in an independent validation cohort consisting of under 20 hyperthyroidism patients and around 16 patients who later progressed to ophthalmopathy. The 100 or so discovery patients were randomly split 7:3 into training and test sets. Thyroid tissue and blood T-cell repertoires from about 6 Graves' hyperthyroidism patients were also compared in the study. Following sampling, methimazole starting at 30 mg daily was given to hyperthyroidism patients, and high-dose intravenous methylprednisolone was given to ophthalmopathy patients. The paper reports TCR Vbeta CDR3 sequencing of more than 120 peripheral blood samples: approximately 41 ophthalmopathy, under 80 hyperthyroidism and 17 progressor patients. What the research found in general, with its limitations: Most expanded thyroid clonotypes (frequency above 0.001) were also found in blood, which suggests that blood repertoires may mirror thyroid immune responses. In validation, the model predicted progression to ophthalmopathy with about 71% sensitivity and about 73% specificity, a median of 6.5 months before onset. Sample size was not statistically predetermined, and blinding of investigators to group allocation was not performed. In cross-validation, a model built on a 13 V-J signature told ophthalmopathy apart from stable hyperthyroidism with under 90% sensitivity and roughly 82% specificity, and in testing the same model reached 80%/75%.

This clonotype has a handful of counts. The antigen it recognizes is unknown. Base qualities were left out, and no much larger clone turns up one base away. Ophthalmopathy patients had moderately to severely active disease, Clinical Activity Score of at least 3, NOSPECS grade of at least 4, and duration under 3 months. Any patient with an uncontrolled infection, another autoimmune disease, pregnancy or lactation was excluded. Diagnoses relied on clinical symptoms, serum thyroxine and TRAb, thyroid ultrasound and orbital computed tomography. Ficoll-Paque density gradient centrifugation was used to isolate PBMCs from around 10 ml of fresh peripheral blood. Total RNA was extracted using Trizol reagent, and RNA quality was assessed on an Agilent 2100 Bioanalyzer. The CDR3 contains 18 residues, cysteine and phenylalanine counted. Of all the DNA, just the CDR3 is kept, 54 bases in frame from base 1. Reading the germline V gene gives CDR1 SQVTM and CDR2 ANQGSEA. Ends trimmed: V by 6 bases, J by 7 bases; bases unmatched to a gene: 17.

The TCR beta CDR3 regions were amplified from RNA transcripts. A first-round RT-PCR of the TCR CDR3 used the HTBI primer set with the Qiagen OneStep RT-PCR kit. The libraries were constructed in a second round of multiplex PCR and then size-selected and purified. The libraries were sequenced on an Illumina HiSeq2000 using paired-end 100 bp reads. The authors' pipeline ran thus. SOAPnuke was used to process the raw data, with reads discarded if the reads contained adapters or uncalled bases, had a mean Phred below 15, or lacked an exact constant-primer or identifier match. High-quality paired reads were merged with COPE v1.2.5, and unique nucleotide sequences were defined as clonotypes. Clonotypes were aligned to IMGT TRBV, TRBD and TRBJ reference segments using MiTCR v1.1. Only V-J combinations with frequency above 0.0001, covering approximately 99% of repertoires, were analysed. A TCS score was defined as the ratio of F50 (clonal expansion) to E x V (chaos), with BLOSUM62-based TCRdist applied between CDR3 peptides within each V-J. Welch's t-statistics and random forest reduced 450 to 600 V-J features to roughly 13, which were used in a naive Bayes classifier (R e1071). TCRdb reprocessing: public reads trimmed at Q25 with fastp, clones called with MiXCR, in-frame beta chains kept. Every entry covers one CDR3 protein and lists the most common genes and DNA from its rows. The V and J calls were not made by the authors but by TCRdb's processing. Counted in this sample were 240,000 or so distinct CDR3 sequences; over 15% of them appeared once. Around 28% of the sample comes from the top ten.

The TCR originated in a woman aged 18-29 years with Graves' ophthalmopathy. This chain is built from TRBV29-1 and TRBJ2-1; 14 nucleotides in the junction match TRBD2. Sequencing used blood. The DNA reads TGCAGCGTCTCCTACCCCGGGACTAGCGGGAGAGGAGGAAATGAGCAGTTCTTC. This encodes CSVSYPGTSGRGGNEQFF.